The 26 T cell receptor beta chains in this list originate from one sample, sequenced in a study of cytotoxic CD8 clonotypes in ibrutinib-treated CLL. The method was immunoSEQ multiplex PCR; TCRdb's version includes in-frame clones alone and lacks a portion of them. The repertoire consists of approximately 300,000 clones, with around four fifths occurring once and the leading ten covering under 8.5%. The specimen comprised PBMCs, sampled before ibrutinib treatment. These receptors were collected from a human donor with chronic lymphocytic leukemia.

This clone was seen a handful of times. The chain uses TRBV6-5 and TRBJ2-1, with 11 bases aligning to TRBD2. Germline V gene data show CDR1 as MNHEY and CDR2 as SVGAGI. The trim removed 6 bases at V and 6 bases at J, leaving 7 bases unmatched. This CDR3 contains 15 residues. CDR3 residues: CASSPPGLAANEQFF. CDR3 in DNA: TGTGCCAGCAGCCCACCGGGACTAGCGGCCAATGAGCAGTTCTTC.

The rearrangement links TRBV4-3 to TRBJ1-5, with unresolved D. Germline-derived CDR1 and CDR2 are LGHNA and YSLEER. The CDR3 is made up of 13 amino acids. Trimming shortened V by 2 bases and J by 6 bases, and 8 bases separated the two germline ends. The CDR3 spells CASSQQRGQPQHF. The CDR3 DNA sequence: TGCGCCAGCAGCCAACAGCGAGGTCAGCCCCAGCATTTT.

The rearrangement joins TRBV5-4 to TRBJ2-7, with TRBD2 as a possible D gene (6 bases). The CDR3 is 13 residues long. Germline-derived CDR1 and CDR2 are SGHNT and YYREEE (reference sequence). V gave up 2 bases and J gave up 5 bases, with 11 bases separating them. CDR3 region: CASSLSGVNEQYF. Here the CDR3 DNA reads TGTGCCAGCAGCTTATCGGGGGTGAACGAGCAGTACTTC.

This clone was counted only a few times. The chain carries TRBV11-2 and TRBJ2-7; perhaps TRBD2 as D (6 bases). Trimming took 1 base from V and 2 from J, leaving 12 bases between them. The CDR3 loop spans 15 amino acids. CDR1 is SGHAT and CDR2 is FQNNGV in the germline V gene. Here the CDR3 DNA reads TGTGCCAGCAGCTTAGTGCGGGGAACGGCCTACGAGCAGTACTTC. Encoded protein: CASSLVRGTAYEQYF.

The chain couples TRBV7-9 to TRBJ2-7; 7 bases align to TRBD2. The junction had 8 bases not matched to a gene; V was cut back by 3 bases and J by 0 bases. Germline V gene lookup returns CDR1 SEHNR and CDR2 FQNEAQ (reference sequence). The CDR3 covers 16 residues. The CDR3 is CASSFTGLGDSYEQYF. CDR3 sequence (DNA): TGTGCCAGCAGCTTTACTGGACTAGGGGACTCCTACGAGCAGTACTTC.

This chain links TRBV5-4 with TRBJ2-3, with 11 bases aligning to TRBD2. This CDR3 is 18 amino acids long. Trimming cost V 4 bases and J 8 bases; bases outside gene matches: 18. Germline-derived CDR1 and CDR2 are SGHNT and YYREEE (reference sequence). CDR3 loop: CASSPALTSGTFLTTQYF. In DNA, the CDR3 is TGTGCCAGCAGCCCTGCCCTGACTAGCGGGACTTTTCTTACTACGCAGTATTTT. The variable domain in full, completed from reference TRBV5-4 and TRBJ2-3, reads ETGVTQSPTHLIKTRGQQVTLRCSSQSGHNTVSWYQQALGQGPQFIFQYYREEENGRGNFPPRFSGLQFPNYSSELNVNALELDDSALYLCASSPALTSGTFLTTQYFGPGTRLTVL.

This clone has only a few counts. The rearrangement joins TRBV5-1 to TRBJ1-1; D remains ambiguous. The CDR3 loop spans 15 amino acids. Germline CDR1 reads SGHRS; CDR2 reads YFSETQ. V was shortened by 2 bases and J by 1 base, with 12 bases between the two germline ends. CDR3 region: CASSFLGWENTEAFF. The CDR3 nucleotides are TGCGCCAGCAGCTTTCTCGGGTGGGAGAACACTGAAGCTTTCTTT.

This chain links TRBV7-8 with TRBJ1-4; no firm D call. CDR1 SGHVS and CDR2 FQNEAQ come from the germline V gene. The germline V and J ends were trimmed by 1 base and 8 bases, with 14 bases remaining between them. The CDR3 is 15 residues long. CDR3 nucleotides: TGTGCCAGCAGCTTAGTTTCGGCGGGAGACGAAAAACTGTTTTTT. This sequence encodes CASSLVSAGDEKLFF.

CDR3 nucleotide sequence: TGTGCCAGCAGCCTCGTGGGGCAGGGGGTATTATCTGGGGCCAACGTCCTGACTTTC. Translation: CASSLVGQGVLSGANVLTF. V and J are TRBV9 and TRBJ2-6; TRBD1 matches at 7 bases. Germline values: CDR1 SGDLS, CDR2 YYNGEE. J gave up 1 base and V 4 bases, and 14 bases lay outside the gene matches. The CDR3 has 19 residues.

The count of this clone is one. The chain links TRBV9 to TRBJ2-7; 14 bases align to TRBD2. Germline V CDR1 and CDR2: SGDLS, YYNGEE. Losses at the gene ends were 3 bases for V and 1 base for J; bases not matched to a gene: 12. CDR3 length: 19 residues. The DNA of the CDR3 is TGTGCCAGCAGCGGGACCGGGACTAGCGGGAGTTCGGGGTCCTACGAGCAGTACTTC. Translation gives CASSGTGTSGSSGSYEQYF. The full variable domain, with the rest looked up from reference TRBV9 and TRBJ2-7, is DSGVTQTPKHLITATGQRVTLRCSPRSGDLSVYWYQQSLDQGLQFLIQYYNGEERAKGNILERFSAQQFPDLHSELNLSSLELGDSALYFCASSGTGTSGSSGSYEQYFGPGTRLTVT.

The chain carries TRBV11-2 and TRBJ2-5, with 8 nucleotides matching TRBD1. Germline V CDR1 and CDR2: SGHAT, FQNNGV. The CDR3 extends over 15 amino acids. Unmatched junction bases numbered 9, after V lost 2 bases and J lost 7 bases. The CDR3: CASSLPRTGTGTQYF. The CDR3 DNA is TGTGCCAGCAGCTTACCTCGGACAGGGACGGGGACCCAGTACTTC. Drawing the rest from reference TRBV11-2 and TRBJ2-5, the complete variable domain is EAGVAQSPRYKIIEKRQSVAFWCNPISGHATLYWYQQILGQGPKLLIQFQNNGVVDDSQLPKDRFSAERLKGVDSTLKIQPAKLEDSAVYLCASSLPRTGTGTQYFGPGTRLLVL.

This clone was picked up a small number of times. The rearrangement links TRBV14 to TRBJ2-7; TRBD2 agrees at 8 bases. Trimming at V came to 4 bases and at J to 6 bases, leaving 11 bases not matched to a gene. Per germline, CDR1 SGHDN and CDR2 FVKESK. The CDR3 loop spans 15 amino acids. The CDR3 coding sequence is TGTGCCAGCAGCCCGAGCAGGGCGGGAGGAGGCGAGCAGTACTTC. As protein: CASSPSRAGGGEQYF.

The chain employs TRBV30 and TRBJ1-4; possible D gene TRBD1, 5 bases. The V end lost 3 bases, the J end lost 4 bases, and 15 bases lay between the germline ends. Germline V gene data show CDR1 as GTSNPN and CDR2 as SVGIG (reference sequence). The CDR3 has 15 residues. In nucleotides, the CDR3 is TGTGCCTGGAGCTCGGGGAGGGGCGTTAATGAAAAACTGTTTTTT. This sequence encodes CAWSSGRGVNEKLFF.

The chain carries TRBV5-1 and TRBJ2-5; no clear D. The CDR3 sequence is 14 residues long. Germline V gives CDR1 SGHRS, CDR2 YFSETQ. Trimming stripped 4 bases from V and 5 bases from J, with 15 bases between. CDR3 DNA sequence: TGCGCCAGCAGCGCCCAGGCGACCGGGGAGACCCAGTACTTC. Its translation is CASSAQATGETQYF.

This chain connects TRBV30 to TRBJ2-7; the D gene could be TRBD1 or TRBD2 (5 bases each). The CDR3 is 13 amino acids. Deletions cut 4 bases from V and 2 bases from J, with 12 bases between. Germline CDR1 GTSNPN, CDR2 SVGIG (reference sequence). The CDR3 spells CAWIPQGAYEQYF. The CDR3, as DNA: TGTGCCTGGATCCCCCAGGGAGCCTACGAGCAGTACTTC.

The genes are TRBV7-9 and TRBJ1-1; 8 bases are shared with TRBD1. Per germline, CDR1 SEHNR and CDR2 FQNEAQ (reference sequence). The CDR3 consists of 13 residues. J was trimmed by 7 bases and V by 1 base; bases with no gene match: 2. The CDR3 loop is CASSLGTGLEAFF. The CDR3 DNA reads TGTGCCAGCAGCTTAGGGACAGGGCTTGAAGCTTTCTTT.

Note on this clone: Compared with germline, one end of the junction differs, possibly owing to a read error. The J gene is TRBJ2-5, the V gene TRBV7-7, with D perhaps matching TRBD2 (5 bases). The CDR3 sequence is 14 residues long. Germline V lookup: CDR1 SSHAT, CDR2 FNYEAQ (reference sequence). The CDR3 sequence: CASSFLGDQETQYF. In DNA, the CDR3 is TGTGCTAGCAGCTTTTTGGGAGACCAAGAGACCCAGTACTTC.

This clone was seen only a few times. This chain joins TRBV19 and TRBJ1-1, with a tentative D call TRBD1 (5 bases). CDR3 length: 13 amino acids. Trimming cost V 2 bases and J 6 bases, with 10 bases left between them. Germline V gives CDR1 LNHDA, CDR2 SQIVND (reference sequence). For the CDR3, the DNA is TGTGCCAGTAGTATAACAGGTTTCCCTGAAGCTTTCTTT. This sequence encodes CASSITGFPEAFF.

This chain uses TRBV5-6 with TRBJ2-7; D may be TRBD2 (5 bases). The CDR3 totals 13 residues. Germline V CDR1 and CDR2: SGHDT, YYEEEE. V dropped 2 bases and J dropped 5 bases, with 11 bases sitting between them. In nucleotides, the CDR3 is TGTGCCAGCAGCTTTCCGGGAACAAACGAGCAGTACTTC. This sequence encodes CASSFPGTNEQYF.

V gene TRBV30 combines with J gene TRBJ2-5; D not resolved. Trimming took off 0 bases at V and 9 bases at J, with 11 bases between the two ends. The CDR3 has 12 amino acids. Germline lookup yields CDR1 GTSNPN and CDR2 SVGIG (reference sequence). The CDR3 sequence: CAWSVPSLPQYF. DNA of the CDR3: TGTGCCTGGAGTGTACCCTCGTTGCCCCAGTACTTC.

As concerns this clone: The junction does not match germline at one end; this may be a read error. The J gene is TRBJ1-2, the V gene TRBV27; a possible D gene is TRBD1 (6 bases). CDR3 length: 12 amino acids. Looked up from germline, CDR1 is MNHEY and CDR2 is SMNVEV (reference sequence). The CDR3: CASRDPWTALLF. CDR3 DNA sequence: TGTGCCAGCAGAGATCCTTGGACAGCCCTCCTCTTC.

This sequence joins TRBV6-1 and TRBJ2-1; 9 bases fit TRBD2. CDR3 length: 15 amino acids. Germline values: CDR1 MNHNS, CDR2 SASEGT. Trimming took 8 bases from V and 6 from J; bases not matched to a gene: 11. CDR3 in DNA: TGTGCCAGCGCGACCCTAGCGGGAATTCGCAATGAGCAGTTCTTC. Translated, it gives CASATLAGIRNEQFF.

The rearrangement joins TRBV10-2 to TRBJ1-2; tentative D call: TRBD1 (5 bases). Germline CDR1 and CDR2: WSHSY and SAAADI. The germline V and J ends were trimmed by 4 bases and 6 bases, with 12 bases remaining between them. This CDR3 is 13 amino acids long. The CDR3: CASSAKGWHGYTF. CDR3 sequence (DNA): TGCGCCAGCAGTGCCAAGGGGTGGCATGGCTACACCTTC.

This chain uses TRBV30 with TRBJ1-5; D gene ambiguous. The CDR3 contains 13 residues. Germline V gene sequence: CDR1 GTSNPN, CDR2 SVGIG (reference sequence). V was cut by 8 bases and J by 6 bases, with 17 bases left in between. The CDR3 protein is CAGGGQLGQPQHF. Written as DNA, the CDR3 is TGTGCCGGAGGCGGGCAGCTGGGTCAGCCCCAGCATTTT.

The chain couples TRBV7-2 to TRBJ1-2, with TRBD1 matching 9 bases. V dropped 1 base and J dropped 3; count of bases not matched to a gene: 6. Germline CDR1 SGHTA, CDR2 FQGNSA. This CDR3 contains 16 residues. The chain's CDR3 is CASSLGTGGADYGYTF. Here the CDR3 DNA reads TGTGCCAGCAGCTTAGGAACAGGGGGCGCGGACTATGGCTACACCTTC.

This chain joins TRBV19 and TRBJ2-1, with 9 bases identical to TRBD2. J lost 3 bases, V lost 1 base, and 7 bases had no gene match. From germline, CDR1 is LNHDA and CDR2 SQIVND (reference sequence). The CDR3 has 17 residues. The CDR3 DNA reads TGTGCCAGTAGTATAGCCTTAGCGGGAGTTAGCTACAATGAGCAGTTCTTC. It is translated as CASSIALAGVSYNEQFF. Drawing the rest from reference TRBV19 and TRBJ2-1, the complete variable domain is DGGITQSPKYLFRKEGQNVTLSCEQNLNHDAMYWYRQDPGQGLRLIYYSQIVNDFQKGDIAEGYSVSREKKESFPLTVTSAQKNPTAFYLCASSIALAGVSYNEQFFGPGTRLTVL.